This passage covers 32 T cell receptor beta chains from one sample sequenced in a study of neurological immune-mediated disorders. TCRdb re-called the 5' RACE reads through MiXCR, storing one row per CDR3 protein. This table has fewer than 55,000 distinct CDR3 sequences, 6% to 7% appearing once. Sequencing was carried out using CD4+ T cells from blood. The source of these receptors is a woman aged 40-49 years in good health.

At least ten counts were recorded for this clonotype. The V gene is TRBV20-1, the J gene TRBJ2-1; possibly TRBD2 for D (6 bases). The length of the CDR3 is 13 residues. The germline V gene has CDR1 DFQATT and CDR2 SNEGSKA (reference sequence). Trimming pared 8 bases from V and 1 base from J, leaving 12 bases between. This chain's CDR3 is CSMEEGSYNEQFF. The CDR3 nucleotides read TGCAGTATGGAGGAGGGGTCCTACAATGAGCAGTTCTTC.

This clonotype was observed at least ten times. This chain links TRBV6-6 with TRBJ2-7, with D possibly matching TRBD1 (6 bases). Trimming shortened V by 6 bases and J by 7 bases, and 13 bases separated the two germline ends. CDR3 size: 12 residues. The germline V gene encodes CDR1 MNHNY and CDR2 SVGAGI (reference sequence). CDR3 in DNA: TGTGCCAGCAGACGAGAGGGGGAAGAGCAGTACTTC. Amino acids: CASRREGEEQYF.

In its sample, this clonotype was seen many times. The gene calls are TRBV5-1 and TRBJ2-3; possibly TRBD2 for D (6 bases). Germline CDR1 SGHRS, CDR2 YFSETQ. Deletions cut 0 bases from V and 5 bases from J, with 16 bases between. There are 16 residues in the CDR3. CDR3 amino acids: CASSLARLASRDTQYF. CDR3 nucleotides: TGCGCCAGCAGCTTGGCCCGCCTAGCGAGTAGAGATACGCAGTATTTT.

This clonotype was seen ten or more times. The J gene is TRBJ1-5, the V gene TRBV20-1; no clear D gene. The germline V gene has CDR1 DFQATT and CDR2 SNEGSKA (reference sequence). The CDR3 spans 15 residues. V lost 5 bases and J lost 1, with 15 bases in between. CDR3 amino acids: CSADGREESNQPQHF. The CDR3 coding sequence is TGCAGTGCTGACGGACGGGAAGAGAGCAATCAGCCCCAGCATTTT.

This clonotype has ten or more counts. The V gene is TRBV5-1, the J gene TRBJ1-1, with 9 bases identical to TRBD1. The CDR3 is 15 amino acids. The J segment lost 6 bases and the V segment lost 1 base, leaving 7 bases of the junction unmatched. CDR1 and CDR2 from the germline V gene are SGHRS and YFSETQ. The CDR3 bases are TGCGCCAGCAGCTTGATGGACAGGGGTGTATCTGAAGCTTTCTTT. Translation: CASSLMDRGVSEAFF.

This clonotype was seen a handful of times. This sequence joins TRBV20-1 and TRBJ2-7, with no clear D. V gave up 6 bases and J gave up 0 bases, with 9 bases separating them. The CDR3 spans 12 residues. Per germline, CDR1 DFQATT and CDR2 SNEGSKA (reference sequence). CDR3 sequence: CSARLSSYEQYF. The DNA for the CDR3 is TGCAGTGCGCGGCTGAGCTCCTACGAGCAGTACTTC.

The rearrangement uses TRBV5-1 and TRBJ2-1; 14 nucleotides align to TRBD2. From germline, CDR1 is SGHRS and CDR2 YFSETQ. J gave up 8 bases and V 3 bases, and 13 bases lay outside the gene matches. CDR3 length: 18 amino acids. The CDR3 nucleotides are TGCGCCAGCAGCTCCGGGACTAGCGGGAGAAGGTCGCGGGATGAGCAGTTCTTC. Translating it yields CASSSGTSGRRSRDEQFF.

In this sample, this clonotype turned up many times. This rearrangement joins TRBV4-2 to TRBJ2-1; 8 bases line up with TRBD2. The length of the CDR3 is 15 residues. Germline V gene sequence: CDR1 LGHNA, CDR2 YNFKEQ. V was clipped by 2 bases and J by 4 bases; unmatched bases: 4. The CDR3 coding sequence is TGTGCCAGCAGCCAACCGACTAGCGCATACAATGAGCAGTTCTTC. Translating gives CASSQPTSAYNEQFF.

This clonotype was observed many times. The chain carries TRBV7-8 and TRBJ2-4, with D uncertain. CDR1 is SGHVS, CDR2 FQNEAQ, per germline. V was trimmed by 3 bases and J by 3 bases, leaving 9 bases between them. CDR3 length: 14 amino acids. The CDR3 DNA sequence: TGTGCCAGCAGCTTGAGTTCTGGCAAAAACATTCAGTACTTC. Translated: CASSLSSGKNIQYF. Full variable domain (outside the CDR3, taken from reference TRBV7-8 and TRBJ2-4): GAGVSQSPRYKVAKRGQDVALRCDPISGHVSLFWYQQALGQGPEFLTYFQNEAQLDKSGLPSDRFFAERPEGSVSTLKIQRTQQEDSAVYLCASSLSSGKNIQYFGAGTRLSVL.

In this sample, this clonotype turned up many times. The chain carries TRBV6-1 and TRBJ2-1; possibly TRBD1 for D (5 bases). Germline values: CDR1 MNHNS, CDR2 SASEGT. Trimming removed 7 bases from V and 4 bases from J, with 17 bases in between. The CDR3 covers 15 residues. The chain's CDR3 is CASKPMRQSYNEQFF. The DNA for the CDR3 is TGTGCCAGCAAACCTATGAGACAGTCTTACAATGAGCAGTTCTTC.

The rearrangement uses TRBV20-1 and TRBJ2-3, with TRBD2 matching 7 bases. The trim removed 0 bases at V and 0 bases at J, leaving 18 bases unmatched. The CDR3 consists of 20 residues. Germline values: CDR1 DFQATT, CDR2 SNEGSKA (reference sequence). The CDR3 loop is CSARDWSPLADIPSTDTQYF. In DNA form, the CDR3 reads TGCAGTGCTAGAGATTGGTCCCCTCTAGCGGATATACCTAGCACAGATACGCAGTATTTT.

There are many counts of this clonotype. This chain links TRBV7-9 with TRBJ2-2; D not resolved. Trimming cost V 1 base and J 10 bases, with 13 bases left between them. Germline loops: CDR1 SEHNR, CDR2 FQNEAQ (reference sequence). The CDR3 runs 14 residues. The CDR3 DNA follows: TGTGCCAGCAGCTTAGATCGATCAACCAAGGAGCTGTTTTTT. It codes for CASSLDRSTKELFF.

This clonotype was seen at least ten times. The CDR3 spells CSASKAGALYNEQFF. The CDR3 coding sequence is TGCAGTGCTAGTAAGGCGGGAGCCCTATACAATGAGCAGTTCTTC. This chain joins TRBV20-1 and TRBJ2-1; 7 bases align to TRBD2. Trimming at V came to 3 bases and at J to 4 bases, leaving 9 bases not matched to a gene. There are 15 residues in the CDR3. Germline V lookup: CDR1 DFQATT, CDR2 SNEGSKA (reference sequence).

This clonotype was picked up many times. J is TRBJ2-5 and V is TRBV6-5; a weak D match, TRBD2 (6 bases). V was clipped by 9 bases and J by 2 bases, with 16 bases between them. CDR1 is MNHEY, CDR2 SVGAGI, per germline. CDR3 size: 14 residues. The CDR3 reads CASKSGRMQETQYF. In DNA form, the CDR3 reads TGTGCCAGTAAAAGCGGGCGGATGCAAGAGACCCAGTACTTC.

Only a few counts were recorded for this clonotype. The chain carries TRBV19 and TRBJ1-4; no definite D call. CDR1 and CDR2 from the germline V gene are LNHDA and SQIVND (reference sequence). CDR3 length equals 13 residues. V was shortened by 5 bases and J by 5 bases, with 9 bases between the two germline ends. CDR3 nucleotides: TGTGCCAGTAGTTGGAACCCGAATGAAAAACTGTTTTTT. Amino acids: CASSWNPNEKLFF. The variable domain in full, completed from reference TRBV19 and TRBJ1-4, reads DGGITQSPKYLFRKEGQNVTLSCEQNLNHDAMYWYRQDPGQGLRLIYYSQIVNDFQKGDIAEGYSVSREKKESFPLTVTSAQKNPTAFYLCASSWNPNEKLFFGSGTQLSVL.

At least ten counts were recorded for this clonotype. J is TRBJ2-4 and V is TRBV5-1, with D possibly being TRBD1 (5 bases). Per germline, CDR1 SGHRS and CDR2 YFSETQ. V shed 2 bases and J shed 3 bases, with 12 bases lying between them. This CDR3 region has 15 residues. Here the CDR3 DNA reads TGCGCCAGCAGCTTAGGGGCCGTTGGCAAAAACATTCAGTACTTC. This sequence encodes CASSLGAVGKNIQYF.

The V call is TRBV7-2, the J call TRBJ2-1, with TRBD2 matching 14 bases. CDR1 and CDR2 (germline): SGHTA, FQGNSA. This CDR3 is built from 16 residues. Unmatched junction bases numbered 7, after V lost 3 bases and J lost 9 bases. Written as DNA, the CDR3 is TGTGCCAGCAGCTTGGGACTAGCGGGAGTTTCCCCTGAGCAGTTCTTC. This codes for CASSLGLAGVSPEQFF.

Ten or more counts support this clonotype. This chain connects TRBV5-4 to TRBJ1-2, with 9 bases identical to TRBD1. Germline V gene data show CDR1 as SGHNT and CDR2 as YYREEE (reference sequence). V shed 6 bases, J shed 0 bases, and the junction held 6 bases outside the gene matches. The CDR3 length is 15 residues. CDR3 amino acids: CASTRGDRANYGYTF. The CDR3 region has the DNA TGTGCCAGCACCCGAGGGGACAGGGCTAACTATGGCTACACCTTC.

The rearrangement uses TRBV27 and TRBJ2-7, with D unclear. Germline V CDR1 and CDR2: MNHEY, SMNVEV (reference sequence). This CDR3 contains 11 residues. V lost 8 bases and J 3 bases, leaving 8 bases between the germline ends. DNA of the CDR3: TGTGCCAGCGGCCCCTTCTACGAGCAGTACTTC. Its translation is CASGPFYEQYF.

This clonotype was observed many times. This sequence joins TRBV6-1 and TRBJ2-7; D perhaps matches TRBD1 (6 bases). Germline V CDR1 and CDR2: MNHNS, SASEGT. This CDR3 spans 14 amino acids. V was cut by 4 bases and J by 3 bases, with 13 bases left in between. The DNA of the CDR3 is TGTGCCAGCAGTGTTTACAGGGAAAGCTACGAGCAGTACTTC. Protein sequence: CASSVYRESYEQYF.

This clonotype was detected many times. The chain uses TRBV18 and TRBJ2-2; TRBD1 or TRBD2 may be the D gene (5 bases each). Looked up from germline, CDR1 is KGHSH and CDR2 is LQKENI. V was shortened by 8 bases and J by 7 bases, with 17 bases between the two germline ends. This CDR3 is built from 14 residues. CDR3 in DNA: TGTGCCAGCCATTCCCGGGACCCGTACGGGGAGCTGTTTTTT. Protein: CASHSRDPYGELFF.

The V call is TRBV20-1, the J call TRBJ2-7; 11 nucleotides agree with TRBD2. The CDR3 length is 15 residues. From germline, CDR1 is DFQATT and CDR2 SNEGSKA (reference sequence). The V gene end was trimmed by 6 bases and the J gene end by 2 bases; junction bases not matched to a gene: 9. The CDR3 nucleotides read TGCAGTGCAGCCCCGGGACTAGCGGACACCTACGAGCAGTACTTC. The encoded protein is CSAAPGLADTYEQYF.

This clonotype was observed at least ten times. The chain employs TRBV5-1 and TRBJ2-1, with 10 positions matching TRBD1. This CDR3 spans 15 amino acids. The germline V gene has CDR1 SGHRS and CDR2 YFSETQ. The J segment lost 4 bases and the V segment lost 3 bases, leaving 4 bases of the junction unmatched. The CDR3 reads CASSSPGQGYNEQFF. CDR3 DNA: TGCGCCAGCAGCTCACCGGGACAGGGGTACAATGAGCAGTTCTTC.

In this sample, this clonotype turned up many times. The rearrangement uses TRBV28 and TRBJ2-2, with D perhaps matching TRBD1 or TRBD2 (5 bases each). V lost 5 bases and J 3 bases, leaving 19 bases between the germline ends. The CDR3 spans 17 residues. Per the germline V gene, CDR1 is MDHEN and CDR2 is SYDVKM. The CDR3 region is CASSPPGWGRDTGELFF. The CDR3 DNA sequence: TGTGCCAGCAGTCCCCCCGGATGGGGACGCGACACCGGGGAGCTGTTTTTT.

This clonotype has only a few counts. The junction departs from germline at one end; a sequencing error may be responsible. The V gene is TRBV7-7, the J gene TRBJ2-5, with TRBD1 matching over 9 bases. Germline lookup yields CDR1 SSHAT and CDR2 FNYEAQ (reference sequence). There are 14 residues in the CDR3. DNA for the CDR3: TGTGCTAGCAGCCCGACAGGGGGTAGGGAGACCCAGTACTTC. It specifies CASSPTGGRETQYF.

This clonotype was observed at least ten times. The chain links TRBV29-1 to TRBJ2-1, with D tentatively TRBD1 (5 bases). The V end was cut by 8 bases, the J end by 8 bases, with 13 bases between. CDR1 is SQVTM, CDR2 ANQGSEA, per germline. The CDR3 runs 11 residues. The CDR3 spells CSRIWGDEQFF. The CDR3 region has the DNA TGCAGCCGCATTTGGGGCGATGAGCAGTTCTTC.

This clonotype was found many times. V gene TRBV5-1 combines with J gene TRBJ1-6; TRBD1 matches at 7 bases. This CDR3 comprises 17 residues. The junction had 3 bases not matched to a gene; V was cut back by 0 bases and J by 0 bases. The germline V gene encodes CDR1 SGHRS and CDR2 YFSETQ. The CDR3 DNA sequence: TGCGCCAGCAGCTTGGGACAGGGAACCTCCTATAATTCACCCCTCCACTTT. The encoded protein is CASSLGQGTSYNSPLHF. Full variable domain (remainder filled in from reference TRBV5-1 and TRBJ1-6): KAGVTQTPRYLIKTRGQQVTLSCSPISGHRSVSWYQQTPGQGLQFLFEYFSETQRNKGNFPGRFSGRQFSNSRSEMNVSTLELGDSALYLCASSLGQGTSYNSPLHFGNGTRLTVT.

This clonotype showed up many times. The chain uses TRBV12-3 or TRBV12-4 and TRBJ2-1; 8 positions agree with TRBD2. This CDR3 spans 16 amino acids. The ends lost 6 bases at V and 2 bases at J; junction bases unmatched: 9. As DNA, the CDR3 is TGTGCCAGCAGCCCCTGGGCTAGCGGGCCCTACAATGAGCAGTTCTTC. Protein sequence: CASSPWASGPYNEQFF.

Many counts were recorded for this clonotype. The gene calls are TRBV5-1 and TRBJ2-1; the D gene is possibly TRBD1 (5 bases). The CDR3 consists of 12 residues. Germline V gene lookup returns CDR1 SGHRS and CDR2 YFSETQ. Trimming took 1 base from V and 9 from J, leaving 8 bases between them. In DNA form, the CDR3 reads TGCGCCAGCAGCTTGAGGGGTGGTGAGCAGTTCTTC. This gives the protein CASSLRGGEQFF.

There are many counts of this clonotype. This chain links TRBV28 with TRBJ2-7, with 7 bases aligning to TRBD2. The ends lost 8 bases at V and 5 bases at J; junction bases unmatched: 9. Germline CDR1 reads MDHEN; CDR2 reads SYDVKM. The length of the CDR3 is 13 residues. The CDR3 region has the DNA TGTGCCAGCCGCTCGGCAGGGAGGGACGAGCAGTACTTC. Translated: CASRSAGRDEQYF.

Many counts were recorded for this clonotype. This CDR3 is CASSNRPEMAYYEQYF. The CDR3 DNA reads as TGCGCCAGCAGCAACCGACCTGAGATGGCCTACTACGAGCAGTACTTC. This sequence joins TRBV5-1 and TRBJ2-7; D is uncertain. The CDR3 is 16 amino acids. Per germline, CDR1 SGHRS and CDR2 YFSETQ. The germline V and J ends were trimmed by 4 bases and 3 bases, with 20 bases remaining between them.

This clonotype was seen more than once but under ten times. J is TRBJ2-7 and V is TRBV3-1; tentative D call: TRBD2 (7 bases). V was clipped by 4 bases and J by 3 bases, with 22 bases between them. Germline CDR1 is LGHDT and CDR2 is YNNKEL (reference sequence). The CDR3 spans 17 residues. CDR3 DNA: TGTGCCAGCAGCCCGTCCTCGGGGGGCATTAAGGGCTACGAGCAGTACTTC. It yields the protein CASSPSSGGIKGYEQYF.